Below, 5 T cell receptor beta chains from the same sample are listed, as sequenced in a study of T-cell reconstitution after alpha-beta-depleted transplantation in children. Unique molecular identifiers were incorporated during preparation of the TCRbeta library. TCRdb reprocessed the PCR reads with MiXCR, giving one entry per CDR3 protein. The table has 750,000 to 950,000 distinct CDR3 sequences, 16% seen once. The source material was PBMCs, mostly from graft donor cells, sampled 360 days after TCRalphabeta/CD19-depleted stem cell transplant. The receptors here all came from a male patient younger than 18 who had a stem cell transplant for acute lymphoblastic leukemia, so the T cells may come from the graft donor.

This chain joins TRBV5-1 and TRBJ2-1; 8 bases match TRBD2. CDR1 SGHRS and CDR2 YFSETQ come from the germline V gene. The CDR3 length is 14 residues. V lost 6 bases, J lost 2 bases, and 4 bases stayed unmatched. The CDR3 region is CASISGSAYNEQFF. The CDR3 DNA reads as TGCGCCAGCATCAGCGGGAGTGCCTACAATGAGCAGTTCTTC.

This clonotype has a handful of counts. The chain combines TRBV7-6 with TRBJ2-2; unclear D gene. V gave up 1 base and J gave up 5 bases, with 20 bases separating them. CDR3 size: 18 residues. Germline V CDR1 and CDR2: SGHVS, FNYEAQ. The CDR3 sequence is CASSLGVGPRSRTGELFF. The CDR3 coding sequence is TGTGCCAGCAGCTTAGGTGTCGGGCCTCGATCAAGGACCGGGGAGCTGTTTTTT.

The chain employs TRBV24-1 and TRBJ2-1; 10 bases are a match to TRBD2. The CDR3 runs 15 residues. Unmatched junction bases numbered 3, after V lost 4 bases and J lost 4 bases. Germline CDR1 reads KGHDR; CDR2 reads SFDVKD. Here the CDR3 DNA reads TGTGCCACCAGTGACCCTAGCGGGAGTTACAATGAGCAGTTCTTC. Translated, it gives CATSDPSGSYNEQFF.

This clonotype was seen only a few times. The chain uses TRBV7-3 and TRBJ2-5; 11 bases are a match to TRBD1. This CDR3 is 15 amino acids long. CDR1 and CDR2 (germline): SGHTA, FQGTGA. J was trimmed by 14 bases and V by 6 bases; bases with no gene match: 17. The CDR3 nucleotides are TGTGCCAGCAGTTTAGTGGGGACAGGGGGGACCCCTCTCTACTTC. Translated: CASSLVGTGGTPLYF.

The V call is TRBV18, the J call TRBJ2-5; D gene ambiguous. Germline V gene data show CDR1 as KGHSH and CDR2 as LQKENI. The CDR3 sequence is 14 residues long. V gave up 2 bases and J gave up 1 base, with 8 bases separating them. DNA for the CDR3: TGTGCCAGCTCACCAAGGGCAGTCCAAGAGACCCAGTACTTC. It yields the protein CASSPRAVQETQYF.